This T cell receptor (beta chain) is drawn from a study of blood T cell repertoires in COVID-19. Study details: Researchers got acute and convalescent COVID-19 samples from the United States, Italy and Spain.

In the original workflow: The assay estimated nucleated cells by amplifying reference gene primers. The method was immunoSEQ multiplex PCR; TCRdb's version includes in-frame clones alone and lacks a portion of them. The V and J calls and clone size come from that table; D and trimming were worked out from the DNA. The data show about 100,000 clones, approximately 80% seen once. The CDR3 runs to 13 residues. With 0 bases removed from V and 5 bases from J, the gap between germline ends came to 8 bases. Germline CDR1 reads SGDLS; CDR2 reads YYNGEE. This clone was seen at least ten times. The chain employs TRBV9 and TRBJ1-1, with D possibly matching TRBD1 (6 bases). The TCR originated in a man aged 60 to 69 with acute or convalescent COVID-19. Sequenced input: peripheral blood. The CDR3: CASSVGTATEAFF. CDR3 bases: TGTGCCAGCAGCGTAGGGACAGCTACTGAAGCTTTCTTT.